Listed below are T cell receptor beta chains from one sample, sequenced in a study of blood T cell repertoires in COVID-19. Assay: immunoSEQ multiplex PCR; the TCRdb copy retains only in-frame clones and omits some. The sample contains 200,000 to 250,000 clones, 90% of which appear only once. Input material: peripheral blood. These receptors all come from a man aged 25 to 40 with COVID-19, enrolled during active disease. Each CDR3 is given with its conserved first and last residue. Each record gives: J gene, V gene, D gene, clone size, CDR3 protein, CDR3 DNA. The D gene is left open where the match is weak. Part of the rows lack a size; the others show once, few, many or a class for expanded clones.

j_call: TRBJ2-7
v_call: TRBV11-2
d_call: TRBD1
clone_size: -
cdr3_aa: CASSGTVYEQYF
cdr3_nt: TGTGCCAGCAGCGGGACAGTCTACGAGCAGTACTTC

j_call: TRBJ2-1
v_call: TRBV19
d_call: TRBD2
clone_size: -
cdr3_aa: CASSLPSSGRAHEQFF
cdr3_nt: TGTGCCAGTAGTCTCCCTTCGAGCGGGAGGGCGCATGAGCAGTTCTTC

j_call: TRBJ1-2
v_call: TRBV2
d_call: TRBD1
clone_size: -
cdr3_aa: CASNIRQGAEGYTF
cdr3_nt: TGTGCCAGCAATATAAGACAGGGGGCTGAGGGCTACACCTTC

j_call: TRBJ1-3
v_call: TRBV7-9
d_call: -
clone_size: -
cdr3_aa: CASSLVALPGNTIYF
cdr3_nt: TGTGCCAGCAGCTTAGTCGCGCTACCGGGAAACACCATATATTTT

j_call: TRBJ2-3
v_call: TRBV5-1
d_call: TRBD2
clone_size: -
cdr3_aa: CASSLAGSGATDTQYF
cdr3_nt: TGCGCCAGCAGCTTGGCCGGTAGCGGGGCCACAGATACGCAGTATTTT

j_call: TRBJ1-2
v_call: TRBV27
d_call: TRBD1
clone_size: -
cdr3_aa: CASSLGTGGGYTF
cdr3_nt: TGTGCCAGCAGCCTAGGGACAGGGGGAGGCTACACCTTC

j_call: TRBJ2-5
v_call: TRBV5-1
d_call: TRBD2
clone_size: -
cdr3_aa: CASSWGGGETQYF
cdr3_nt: TGCGCCAGCAGCTGGGGGGGAGGAGAGACCCAGTACTTC

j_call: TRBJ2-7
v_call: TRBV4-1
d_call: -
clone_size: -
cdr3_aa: CASSQDFLALYEQYF
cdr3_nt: TGCGCCAGCAGCCAAGATTTCCTAGCACTCTACGAGCAGTACTTC

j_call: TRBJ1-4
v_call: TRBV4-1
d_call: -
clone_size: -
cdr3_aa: CASSQDRGKELFF
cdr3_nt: TGCGCCAGCAGCCAAGATAGGGGGAAGGAACTGTTTTTT

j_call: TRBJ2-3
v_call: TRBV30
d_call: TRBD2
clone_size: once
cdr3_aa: CAWSGSLAGLRYF
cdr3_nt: TGTGCCTGGAGTGGATCACTAGCGGGACTGAGATATTTT

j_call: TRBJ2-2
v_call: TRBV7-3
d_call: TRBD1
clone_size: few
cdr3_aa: CASSLGDRNTGELFF
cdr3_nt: TGTGCCAGCAGCTTAGGGGACAGAAACACCGGGGAGCTGTTTTTT

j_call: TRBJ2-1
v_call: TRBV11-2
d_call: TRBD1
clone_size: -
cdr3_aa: CASSLDRVGNEQFF
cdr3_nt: TGTGCCAGCAGCCTCGACAGGGTGGGCAATGAGCAGTTCTTC

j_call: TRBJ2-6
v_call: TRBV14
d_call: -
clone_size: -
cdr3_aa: CASSPTAGANVLTF
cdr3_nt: TGTGCCAGCAGCCCAACAGCTGGGGCCAACGTCCTGACTTTC

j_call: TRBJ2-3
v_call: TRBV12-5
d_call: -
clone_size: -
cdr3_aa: CASGYQASTDTQYF
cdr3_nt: TGTGCTAGTGGTTATCAAGCTAGCACAGATACGCAGTATTTT

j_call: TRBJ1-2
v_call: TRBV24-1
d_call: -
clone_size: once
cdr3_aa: CATSDGANYGYTF
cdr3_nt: TGTGCCACCAGTGATGGAGCTAACTATGGCTACACCTTC

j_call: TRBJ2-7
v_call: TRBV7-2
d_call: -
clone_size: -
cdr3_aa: CASSLAGVEQYF
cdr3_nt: TGTGCCAGCAGCTTAGCGGGCGTCGAGCAGTACTTC

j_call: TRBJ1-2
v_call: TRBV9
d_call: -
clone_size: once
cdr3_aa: CASSDQGTGYTF
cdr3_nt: TGTGCCAGCAGCGATCAGGGCACTGGCTACACCTTC

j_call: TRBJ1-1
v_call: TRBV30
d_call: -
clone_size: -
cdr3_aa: CAWSSKGVQKAFF
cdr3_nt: TGTGCCTGGAGTTCTAAGGGGGTTCAGAAAGCTTTCTTT

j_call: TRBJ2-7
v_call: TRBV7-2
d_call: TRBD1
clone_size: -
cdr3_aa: CASSLGTGAPEQYF
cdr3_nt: TGTGCCAGCAGCTTAGGGACAGGCGCCCCCGAGCAGTACTTC

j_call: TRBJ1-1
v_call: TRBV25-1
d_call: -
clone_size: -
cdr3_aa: CASTVTGYANTEAFF
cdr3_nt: TGTGCCAGCACCGTTACAGGGTATGCGAACACTGAAGCTTTCTTT

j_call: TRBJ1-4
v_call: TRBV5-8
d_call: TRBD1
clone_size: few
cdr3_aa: CASSTNDRGRGKLFF
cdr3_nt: TGTGCCAGCAGCACCAACGACAGGGGGCGAGGAAAACTGTTTTTT

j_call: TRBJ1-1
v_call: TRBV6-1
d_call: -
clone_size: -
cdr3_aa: CASSEIGARSEAFF
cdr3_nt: TGTGCCAGCAGTGAAATAGGGGCTCGCTCTGAAGCTTTCTTT

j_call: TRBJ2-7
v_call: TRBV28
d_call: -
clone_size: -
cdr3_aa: CASSLPGHTISYEQYF
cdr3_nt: TGTGCCAGCAGTTTACCTGGACATACCATCTCCTACGAGCAGTACTTC

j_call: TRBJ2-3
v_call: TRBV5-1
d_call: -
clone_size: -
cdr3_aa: CASSLRLGTDTQYF
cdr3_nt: TGCGCCAGCAGCTTGCGACTGGGCACAGATACGCAGTATTTT

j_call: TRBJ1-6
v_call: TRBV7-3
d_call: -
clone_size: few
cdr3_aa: CASSLTGGSNSPLHF
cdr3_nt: TGTGCCAGCAGCTTAACGGGGGGAAGCAATTCACCCCTCCACTTT

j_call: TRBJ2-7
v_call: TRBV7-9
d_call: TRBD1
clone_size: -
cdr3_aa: CASSWTGNIEQEYF
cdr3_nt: TGTGCCAGCAGCTGGACAGGGAACATAGAGCAAGAGTACTTC

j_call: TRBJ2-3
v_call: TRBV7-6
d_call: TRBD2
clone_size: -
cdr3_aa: CASSLVGTSGASTDTQYF
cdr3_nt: TGTGCCAGCAGCTTAGTTGGGACTAGCGGGGCTTCCACAGATACGCAGTATTTT